A selection of T cell receptor beta chains follows, all from one sample in a study of CD8+ T cells in alopecia areata. TCRdb keeps only in-frame clones here, not all; method: immunoSEQ multiplex PCR. The table records approximately 100,000 clones, roughly two fifths of them present only once. The sequenced material came from CD4+ T cells sorted from blood. The receptors derive from a human donor with alopecia areata. CDR3s include the opening cysteine and the closing phenylalanine or tryptophan. Each record gives: clone size, V gene, CDR3 length, D gene, J gene, CDR3 protein, CDR3 DNA. D genes are given only for firm matches. Rows may omit the clone size; those that give it use once, few, many or a size class.

.,TRBV7-6,12,.,TRBJ1-6,CASSDTISPLHF,TGTGCCAGCAGCGATACTATATCACCCCTCCACTTT
.,TRBV18,14,TRBD1,TRBJ2-5,CASSPGQGRETQYF,TGTGCCAGCTCACCAGGACAGGGTCGGGAGACCCAGTACTTC
few,TRBV7-2,13,.,TRBJ1-1,CASRQEANTEAFF,TGTGCCAGCAGACAGGAGGCGAACACTGAAGCTTTCTTT
few,TRBV20-1,11,.,TRBJ2-5,CVGGGGETQYF,TGCGTGGGGGGAGGTGGGGAGACCCAGTACTTC
.,TRBV28,12,.,TRBJ2-7,CASSVLGYEQYF,TGTGCCAGCAGTGTTCTAGGCTACGAGCAGTACTTC
few,TRBV29-1,18,TRBD2,TRBJ2-3,CSVGGIRNSGRATDTQYF,TGCAGCGTTGGAGGCATCCGCAATAGCGGGAGGGCCACAGATACGCAGTATTTT
few,TRBV29-1,13,.,TRBJ1-1,CSAARGMNTEAFF,TGCAGCGCCGCCAGGGGAATGAACACTGAAGCTTTCTTT
few,TRBV11-2,15,.,TRBJ2-7,CASSLGPGATYEQYF,TGTGCCAGCAGCTTAGGTCCAGGGGCAACCTACGAGCAGTACTTC
.,TRBV29-1,14,.,TRBJ2-2,CSVRVGTNTGELFF,TGCAGCGTTCGGGTAGGAACGAACACCGGGGAGCTGTTTTTT
.,TRBV2,16,.,TRBJ2-1,CASRPRTSSSYNEQFF,TGTGCCAGCAGACCTAGGACCTCGAGCTCCTACAATGAGCAGTTCTTC
once,TRBV2,16,TRBD1,TRBJ1-5,CASSTGTGTFNQPQHF,TGTGCCAGCAGTACCGGGACAGGGACCTTCAATCAGCCCCAGCATTTT
.,TRBV2,17,.,TRBJ2-4,CASSRTPVGGAKNIQYF,TGTGCCAGCAGTCGGACCCCAGTGGGAGGTGCCAAAAACATTCAGTACTTC
few,TRBV18,12,TRBD1,TRBJ2-1,CASSHRGGEQFF,TGTGCCAGCTCCCACAGGGGCGGTGAGCAGTTCTTC
few,TRBV5-1,14,.,TRBJ1-2,CASSLSTANYGYTF,TGCGCCAGCAGCTTGTCTACAGCCAACTATGGCTACACCTTC